Below are 28 T cell receptor beta chains sequenced from a single sample in a study of blood T cell repertoires in COVID-19. The repertoire was sequenced with immunoSEQ multiplex PCR; TCRdb's copy has only in-frame clones and lacks some. The table shows 250,000 to 300,000 clones, with 75% to 90% occurring only once. The sequenced material came from PBMCs or T cells enriched from blood (not recorded which). The receptors here all came from a woman aged 45-59 years who had recovered from COVID-19.

The J gene is TRBJ2-7, the V gene TRBV6-1; D is unresolved. The V gene's germline CDR1 is MNHNS and CDR2 SASEGT. V was shortened by 6 bases and J by 1 base, with 7 bases between the two germline ends. The CDR3 spans 12 residues. The CDR3 here is CASSGSSYEQYF. CDR3 sequence (DNA): TGTGCCAGCAGCGGGTCGTCCTACGAGCAGTACTTC.

The chain joins TRBV5-1 to TRBJ2-1, with 8 bases that match TRBD2. This CDR3 is built from 17 residues. Trimming removed 0 bases from V and 6 bases from J; junction bases left unmatched: 11. Per germline, CDR1 SGHRS and CDR2 YFSETQ. The CDR3 protein is CASSLVLAGERSNEQFF. CDR3 bases: TGCGCCAGCAGCTTGGTCCTAGCGGGTGAGAGGAGCAATGAGCAGTTCTTC.

This clone occurred a few times. This chain joins TRBV5-1 and TRBJ2-1; 8 bases match TRBD2. The V segment lost 0 bases and the J segment 8 bases; nucleotides outside the gene matches: 13. This CDR3 is 17 amino acids long. CDR1 SGHRS and CDR2 YFSETQ come from the germline V gene. Here the CDR3 reads CASSLGAGGEIGDEQFF. CDR3 coding DNA: TGCGCCAGCAGCTTGGGCGCGGGAGGAGAGATCGGTGATGAGCAGTTCTTC.

This clone showed up just once. V is TRBV19 and J is TRBJ1-5; D is uncertain. The V end lost 5 bases, the J end lost 4 bases, and 15 bases lay between the germline ends. CDR3 length: 15 amino acids. Germline CDR1 and CDR2: LNHDA and SQIVND (reference sequence). The CDR3 loop reads CASSPLQQINQPQHF. CDR3 bases: TGTGCCAGTAGTCCGCTACAACAGATTAATCAGCCCCAGCATTTT.

The J gene is TRBJ1-1, the V gene TRBV28; D gene unclear. V was pared by 10 bases and J by 10 bases, with 22 bases between. Germline V gives CDR1 MDHEN, CDR2 SYDVKM. The CDR3 is 13 amino acids. The DNA for the CDR3 is TGTGCCACCAGACTCCTGGAGGAAGGGCGAGCTTTCTTT. As protein: CATRLLEEGRAFF.

CDR3 protein: CAISPGSGNTIYF. The DNA of the CDR3 is TGTGCCATCAGTCCGGGATCTGGAAACACCATATATTTT. The chain employs TRBV10-3 and TRBJ1-3; D is ambiguous. The length of the CDR3 is 13 residues. The germline gives CDR1 ENHRY, CDR2 SYGVKD. Trimming shortened V by 5 bases and J by 1 base, and 6 bases separated the two germline ends.

This clone has just a few counts. The rearrangement links TRBV4-1 to TRBJ2-2; a possible D gene is TRBD2 (5 bases). The V end lost 1 base, the J end lost 3 bases, and 12 bases lay between the germline ends. Per germline, CDR1 MGHRA and CDR2 YSYEKL. This CDR3 has 16 amino acids. CDR3 bases: TGCGCCAGCAGCCAAGTAAGGCTAGCTCACACCGGGGAGCTGTTTTTT. This sequence encodes CASSQVRLAHTGELFF.

The rearrangement joins TRBV5-1 to TRBJ1-1; TRBD1 matches at 12 bases. The V segment lost 4 bases and the J segment 3 bases; nucleotides outside the gene matches: 7. Germline CDR1 and CDR2: SGHRS and YFSETQ. The CDR3 is 16 residues long. CDR3 residues: CASSTGDRGPYTEAFF. As DNA, the CDR3 is TGCGCCAGCAGCACCGGGGACAGGGGGCCTTACACTGAAGCTTTCTTT. Full variable domain (rest looked up from reference TRBV5-1 and TRBJ1-1): KAGVTQTPRYLIKTRGQQVTLSCSPISGHRSVSWYQQTPGQGLQFLFEYFSETQRNKGNFPGRFSGRQFSNSRSEMNVSTLELGDSALYLCASSTGDRGPYTEAFFGQGTRLTVV.

V gene TRBV28 combines with J gene TRBJ2-5; 8 bases are a match to TRBD1. This CDR3 is 15 amino acids long. After removal of 6 bases from V and 2 bases from J, the junction contained 8 bases not matched to a gene. Looked up from germline, CDR1 is MDHEN and CDR2 is SYDVKM. CDR3 in DNA: TGTGCCAGCAGCCACCCCCGACAGGGGCAAGAGACCCAGTACTTC. Translated: CASSHPRQGQETQYF.

The chain uses TRBV2 and TRBJ2-1; possibly TRBD2 for D (6 bases). In germline, CDR1 is SNHLY, CDR2 FYNNEI. V was clipped by 6 bases and J by 4 bases, with 16 bases between them. The CDR3 covers 15 residues. Here the CDR3 DNA reads TGTGCCAGCAGGGTGAGGGGACTCCTTTACAATGAGCAGTTCTTC. Its translation is CASRVRGLLYNEQFF.

The chain has TRBV19 and TRBJ1-5; TRBD1 matches at 8 bases. V lost 1 base, J lost 3 bases, and 8 bases stayed unmatched. CDR1 and CDR2 from the germline V gene are LNHDA and SQIVND (reference sequence). This CDR3 is built from 17 residues. As DNA, the CDR3 is TGTGCCAGTAGTATAGCGACCGGGACAGGCCTCAATCAGCCCCAGCATTTT. Translating gives CASSIATGTGLNQPQHF.

About this clone: An end of the junction does not agree with germline; a read error may underlie this. This chain uses TRBV5-1 with TRBJ1-1, with 8 bases matching TRBD1. The CDR3 is 14 amino acids. Germline assignment: CDR1 SGHRS and CDR2 YFSETQ. CDR3 sequence: CASSLGDQGAEAFF. The CDR3 bases are TGCGCCAGCAGTTTGGGCGATCAGGGGGCGGAAGCTTTCTTT. Filled out from reference TRBV5-1 and TRBJ1-1, the complete variable domain reads KAGVTQTPRYLIKTRGQQVTLSCSPISGHRSVSWYQQTPGQGLQFLFEYFSETQRNKGNFPGRFSGRQFSNSRSEMNVSTLELGDSALYLCASSLGDQGAEAFFGQGTRLTVV.

This clone turned up a few times. The genes are TRBV4-1 and TRBJ1-6; D remains ambiguous. V lost 0 bases to trimming and J lost 14 bases, with 14 bases between them. The CDR3 length is 14 residues. Germline CDR1 is MGHRA and CDR2 is YSYEKL. CDR3 loop: CASSQDPMPDTLHF. The CDR3 DNA sequence: TGCGCCAGCAGCCAAGATCCCATGCCAGACACCCTCCACTTT.

The chain is built from TRBV6-4 and TRBJ2-3; 13 bases are shared with TRBD2. The junction had 2 bases not matched to a gene; V was cut back by 4 bases and J by 1 base. There are 16 residues in the CDR3. The germline CDR1 and CDR2 sequences are MRHNA and SNTAGT. CDR3 protein: CASSGTSGRGTDTQYF. CDR3 sequence (DNA): TGTGCCAGCAGTGGAACTAGCGGGAGGGGCACAGATACGCAGTATTTT.

This clone was recorded only once. J is TRBJ2-1 and V is TRBV27, with D possibly matching TRBD2 (6 bases). The CDR3 extends over 17 amino acids. Trimming left V 1 base short and J 2 bases short, with 15 bases between. Germline values: CDR1 MNHEY, CDR2 SMNVEV (reference sequence). CDR3 bases: TGTGCCAGCAGTTTATACTTTTGGCGGGACGCCTACAATGAGCAGTTCTTC. Translating it yields CASSLYFWRDAYNEQFF.

Worth noting for this clone: The sample has other DNA sequences that encode this CDR3 too. J is TRBJ2-5 and V is TRBV4-1, with TRBD2 matching over 8 bases. V dropped 4 bases and J dropped 1; count of bases not matched to a gene: 5. CDR1 is MGHRA, CDR2 YSYEKL, per germline. The CDR3 is made up of 15 amino acids. CDR3 nucleotide sequence: TGCGCCAGCAGCCGATTAGCGGGGACCCAAGAGACCCAGTACTTC. It translates to CASSRLAGTQETQYF.

This clone has just one count. The CDR3 here is CATRGGSNNSPLHF. The CDR3 bases are TGCGCCACCCGGGGGGGCAGCAATAATTCACCCCTCCACTTT. The V call is TRBV10-2, the J call TRBJ1-6; a possible D gene is TRBD1 (6 bases). The CDR3 length is 14 residues. Germline V gene sequence: CDR1 WSHSY, CDR2 SAAADI. The ends were cut back, 10 bases at V and 5 bases at J, with 15 bases in the middle.

CDR3 loop: CASSGQGSVSYEQYF. CDR3 nucleotides: TGTGCCAGCAGCGGACAGGGGTCGGTCTCCTACGAGCAGTACTTC. V is TRBV7-6 and J is TRBJ2-7, with 9 bases that match TRBD1. J lost 0 bases, V lost 5 bases, and 5 bases had no gene match. The CDR3 is made up of 15 amino acids. CDR1 and CDR2 (germline): SGHVS, FNYEAQ.

The J gene is TRBJ1-4, the V gene TRBV6-1; 8 bases are a match to TRBD1. The junction had 17 bases not matched to a gene; V was cut back by 1 base and J by 10 bases. The CDR3 is 18 residues long. Germline V CDR1 and CDR2: MNHNS, SASEGT. The CDR3 nucleotides are TGTGCCAGCAGTGAAGTTTTTTACCAGGGGGCGGCTAGAGGAAAACTGTTTTTT. Its protein is CASSEVFYQGAARGKLFF.

The chain uses TRBV11-2 and TRBJ1-3; tentative D call: TRBD1 (5 bases). Germline values: CDR1 SGHAT, CDR2 FQNNGV. Trimming stripped 3 bases from V and 3 bases from J, with 12 bases between. The CDR3 is 15 amino acids. The CDR3 here is CASSFQGSSGNTIYF. In DNA form, the CDR3 reads TGTGCCAGCAGCTTCCAGGGCAGTAGTGGAAACACCATATATTTT.

V is TRBV27 and J is TRBJ2-7; 10 bases fit TRBD2. Trimming took 3 bases from V and 3 from J; bases not matched to a gene: 8. CDR1 is MNHEY, CDR2 SMNVEV, per germline (reference sequence). The CDR3 covers 16 residues. The CDR3 nucleotides read TGTGCCAGCAGTTTGACTAGCGGGTATCCTATCTACGAGCAGTACTTC. Translation gives CASSLTSGYPIYEQYF.

A remark on this clone: Other DNA sequences of this sample code for an identical CDR3. This chain joins TRBV28 and TRBJ1-2; 7 bases align to TRBD1. The CDR3 runs 13 residues. V lost 3 bases, J lost 5 bases, and 3 bases stayed unmatched. Germline V gene lookup returns CDR1 MDHEN and CDR2 SYDVKM. The CDR3 bases are TGTGCCAGCAGTTTGACAGGGACTTATGGCTACACCTTC. Residues: CASSLTGTYGYTF.

The V call is TRBV2, the J call TRBJ1-5; a possible D gene is TRBD1 (6 bases). V was shortened by 6 bases and J by 2 bases, with 11 bases between the two germline ends. The CDR3 length is 14 residues. The germline V gene encodes CDR1 SNHLY and CDR2 FYNNEI. In DNA, the CDR3 is TGTGCCAGCAGGGAGGACAGCCGCAATCAGCCCCAGCATTTT. Translating it yields CASREDSRNQPQHF.

The chain employs TRBV23-1 and TRBJ1-5; a possible D gene is TRBD1 (6 bases). TRBV23-1 is filed as an ORF, its function uncertain. CDR3 size: 13 residues. Trimming left V 6 bases short and J 3 bases short, with 9 bases between. As DNA, the CDR3 is TGCGCCAGCAGACAGGGCACCAATCAGCCCCAGCATTTT. Translation: CASRQGTNQPQHF.

The rearrangement uses TRBV10-1 and TRBJ2-7; D gene ambiguous. V was pared by 3 bases and J by 2 bases, with 20 bases between. Germline V gives CDR1 WNHNN, CDR2 SYGVQD (reference sequence). The CDR3 length is 17 residues. Here the CDR3 DNA reads TGCGCCAGCAGTGATCCCTTAGATCCCCTGGTAGCCTACGAGCAGTACTTC. The encoded protein is CASSDPLDPLVAYEQYF.

This chain links TRBV6-1 with TRBJ2-1; 10 bases line up with TRBD2. V shed 0 bases and J 7 bases; nucleotides not matched to a gene: 12. Germline CDR1 and CDR2: MNHNS and SASEGT. The CDR3 spans 18 residues. CDR3 region: CASSEAHSGRLEGNEQFF. The DNA of the CDR3 is TGTGCCAGCAGTGAAGCCCATAGCGGGAGGTTAGAGGGGAATGAGCAGTTCTTC.

The rearrangement joins TRBV7-6 to TRBJ2-2, with 13 bases lining up with TRBD2. With 5 bases clipped from V and 7 bases from J, the junction kept 7 bases outside the gene matches. Germline V lookup: CDR1 SGHVS, CDR2 FNYEAQ. The CDR3 runs 16 residues. CDR3 protein: CASSRGLAGEVGELFF. The CDR3 bases are TGTGCCAGCAGCCGAGGACTAGCGGGAGAGGTCGGGGAGCTGTTTTTT.

This sequence joins TRBV6-2 or TRBV6-3 and TRBJ1-2; D is possibly TRBD1 (6 bases). This CDR3 is 13 amino acids long. Trimming stripped 2 bases from V and 8 bases from J, with 12 bases between. CDR1 MNHEY and CDR2 SVGEGT come from the germline V gene. The CDR3 nucleotides read TGTGCCAGCAGTTACGAGCGGGGGCTAGGCTACACCTTC. Amino acids: CASSYERGLGYTF.